This paragraph reports one T cell receptor (beta chain). After removal of 4 bases from V and 1 base from J, the junction contained 10 bases not matched to a gene. Germline CDR1 reads MNHNY; CDR2 reads SVGAGI (reference sequence). CDR3 size: 17 residues. Alongside a J-beta primer mix, a sample-barcoded 5' primer served in a second PCR lasting about 6 to 12 cycles. TCRdb re-called the 5' RACE reads through MiXCR, storing one row per CDR3 protein. The sample consists of 700,000 or so distinct CDR3 sequences, roughly 43% of them appearing once. The data are from a study of blood T cells in healthy people across ages.

The TCR originated in a man at least 80 years old in good health. The rearrangement uses TRBV6-6 and TRBJ2-3; 8 positions agree with TRBD1. The sample was blood. The DNA for the CDR3 is TGTGCCAGCAGTTCCATTAACAGGGGGTTGGGCACAGATACGCAGTATTTT. Its protein is CASSSINRGLGTDTQYF.